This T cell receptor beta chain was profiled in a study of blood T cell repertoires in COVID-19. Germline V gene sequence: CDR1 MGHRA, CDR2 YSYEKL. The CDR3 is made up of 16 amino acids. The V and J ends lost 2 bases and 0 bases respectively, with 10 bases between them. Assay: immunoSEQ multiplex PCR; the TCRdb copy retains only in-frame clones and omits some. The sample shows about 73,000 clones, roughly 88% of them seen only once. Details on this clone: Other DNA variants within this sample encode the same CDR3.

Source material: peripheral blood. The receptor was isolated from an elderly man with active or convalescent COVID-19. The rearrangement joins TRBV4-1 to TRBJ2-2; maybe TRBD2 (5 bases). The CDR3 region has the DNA TGCGCCAGCAGCCAACGCACCGGGGCGAACACCGGGGAGCTGTTTTTT. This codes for CASSQRTGANTGELFF.